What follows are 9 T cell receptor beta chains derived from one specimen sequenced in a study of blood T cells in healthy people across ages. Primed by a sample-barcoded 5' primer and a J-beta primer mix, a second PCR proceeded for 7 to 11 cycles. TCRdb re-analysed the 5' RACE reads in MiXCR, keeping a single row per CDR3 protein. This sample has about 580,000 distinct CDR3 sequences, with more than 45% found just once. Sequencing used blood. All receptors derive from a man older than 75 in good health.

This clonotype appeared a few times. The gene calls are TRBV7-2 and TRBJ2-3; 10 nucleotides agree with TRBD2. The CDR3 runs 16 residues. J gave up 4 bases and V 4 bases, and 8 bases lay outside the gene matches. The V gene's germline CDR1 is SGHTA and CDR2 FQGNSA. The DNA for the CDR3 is TGTGCCAGCAGCTCCAGGCTAGCGGGAGCGGCAGATACGCAGTATTTT. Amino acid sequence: CASSSRLAGAADTQYF. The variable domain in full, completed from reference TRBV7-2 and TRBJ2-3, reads GAGVSQSPSNKVTEKGKDVELRCDPISGHTALYWYRQSLGQGLEFLIYFQGNSAPDKSGLPSDRFSAERTGGSVSTLTIQRTQQEDSAVYLCASSSRLAGAADTQYFGPGTRLTVL.

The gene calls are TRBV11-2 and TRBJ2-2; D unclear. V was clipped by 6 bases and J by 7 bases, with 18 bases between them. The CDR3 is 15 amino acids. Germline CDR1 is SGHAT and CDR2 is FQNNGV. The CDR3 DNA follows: TGTGCCAGCAGTCCGAATTTTAGAAATGGCGGGGAGCTGTTTTTT. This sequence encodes CASSPNFRNGGELFF.

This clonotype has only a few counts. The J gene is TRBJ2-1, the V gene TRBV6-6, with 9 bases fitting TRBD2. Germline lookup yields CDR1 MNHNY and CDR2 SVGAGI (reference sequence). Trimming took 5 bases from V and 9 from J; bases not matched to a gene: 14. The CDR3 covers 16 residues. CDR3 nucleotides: TGTGCCAGCAGTCCCGGAGGGGGCGGGAGGGCCAGTGAGCAGTTCTTC. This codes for CASSPGGGGRASEQFF.

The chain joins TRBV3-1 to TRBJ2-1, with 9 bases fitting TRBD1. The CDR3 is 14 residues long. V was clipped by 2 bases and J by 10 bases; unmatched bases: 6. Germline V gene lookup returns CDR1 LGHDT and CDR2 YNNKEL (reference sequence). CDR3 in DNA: TGTGCCAGCAGCCAACTTACAGGGGGCAGCGAGCAGTTCTTC. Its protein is CASSQLTGGSEQFF.

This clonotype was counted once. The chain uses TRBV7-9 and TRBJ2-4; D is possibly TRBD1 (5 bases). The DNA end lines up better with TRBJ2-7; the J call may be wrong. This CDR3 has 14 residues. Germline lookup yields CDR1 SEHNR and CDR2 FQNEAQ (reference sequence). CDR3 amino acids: CASSGLGADYEQYF. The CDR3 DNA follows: TGTGCCAGCAGCGGGCTAGGGGCAGACTACGAGCAGTACTTC.

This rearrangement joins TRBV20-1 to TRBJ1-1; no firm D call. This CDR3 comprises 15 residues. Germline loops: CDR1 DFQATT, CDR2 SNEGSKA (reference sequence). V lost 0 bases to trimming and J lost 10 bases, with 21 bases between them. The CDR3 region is CSARDNLLGFSRAFF. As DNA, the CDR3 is TGCAGTGCTAGAGATAATTTGTTGGGCTTTTCCCGAGCTTTCTTT.

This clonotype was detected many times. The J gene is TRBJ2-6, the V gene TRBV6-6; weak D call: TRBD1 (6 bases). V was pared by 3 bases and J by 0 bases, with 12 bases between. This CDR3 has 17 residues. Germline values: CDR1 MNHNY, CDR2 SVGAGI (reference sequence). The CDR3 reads CASSYGRGSSGANVLTF. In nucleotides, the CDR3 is TGTGCCAGCAGTTATGGTAGGGGGAGCTCTGGGGCCAACGTCCTGACTTTC.

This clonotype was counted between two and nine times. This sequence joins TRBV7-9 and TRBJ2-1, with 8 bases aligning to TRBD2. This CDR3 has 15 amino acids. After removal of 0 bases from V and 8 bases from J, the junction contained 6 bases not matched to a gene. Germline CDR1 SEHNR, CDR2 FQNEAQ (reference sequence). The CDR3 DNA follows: TGTGCCAGCAGCTTAGCTGGGACTAGTATAGATGAGCAGTTCTTC. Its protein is CASSLAGTSIDEQFF. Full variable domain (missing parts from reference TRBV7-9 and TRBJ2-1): DTGVSQNPRHKITKRGQNVTFRCDPISEHNRLYWYRQTLGQGPEFLTYFQNEAQLEKSRLLSDRFSAERPKGSFSTLEIQRTEQGDSAMYLCASSLAGTSIDEQFFGPGTRLTVL.

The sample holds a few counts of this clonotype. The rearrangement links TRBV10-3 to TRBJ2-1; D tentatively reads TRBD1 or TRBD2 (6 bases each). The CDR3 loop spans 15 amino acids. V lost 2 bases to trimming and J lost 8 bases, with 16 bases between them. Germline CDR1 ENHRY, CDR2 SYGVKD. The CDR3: CAISEGGGPPDEQFF. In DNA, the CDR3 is TGTGCCATCAGTGAGGGAGGGGGGCCTCCCGATGAGCAGTTCTTC.